A single sample is the source of the 18 T cell receptor beta chains below, sequenced in a study of shared clonotypes between healthy human individuals. Sequenced by immunoSEQ multiplex PCR; TCRdb stores in-frame clones only, minus some. The top ten clones hold approximately 1.5% of a sample with about a million clones, 65% to 75% of them seen once. Input material: memory CD4+ T cells sorted from blood. The sample's subset: CD45RA-negative fraction. The receptors were sampled from a man younger than 35 in good health.

V gene TRBV6-1 combines with J gene TRBJ2-3; TRBD2 aligns across 10 bases. Losses at the gene ends were 2 bases for V and 5 bases for J; bases not matched to a gene: 13. The CDR3 totals 18 residues. Germline loops: CDR1 MNHNS, CDR2 SASEGT. The CDR3 DNA sequence: TGTGCCAGCAGTGAAATATTGCGAGCGGGAGGGGGCGGAGATACGCAGTATTTT. Translation: CASSEILRAGGGGDTQYF.

The chain is built from TRBV19 and TRBJ2-1, with 13 bases aligning to TRBD2. Germline loops: CDR1 LNHDA, CDR2 SQIVND (reference sequence). The CDR3 runs 14 residues. With V trimmed by 4 bases and J by 10 bases, 4 bases remained unmatched. The CDR3 coding sequence is TGTGCCAGTAGTAACCGGGGACTAGCGGGAGAGCAGTTCTTC. The encoded protein is CASSNRGLAGEQFF.

The chain employs TRBV27 and TRBJ2-7, with no clear D. The CDR3 covers 13 residues. The V and J ends lost 3 bases and 7 bases respectively, with 13 bases between them. Looked up from germline, CDR1 is MNHEY and CDR2 is SMNVEV (reference sequence). CDR3 in DNA: TGTGCCAGCAGTTTTCAGTTCGCAACTGAGCAGTACTTC. Its translation: CASSFQFATEQYF.

The chain has TRBV6-1 and TRBJ2-6, with D hard to call. Germline V gene data show CDR1 as MNHNS and CDR2 as SASEGT. The ends were cut back, 4 bases at V and 2 bases at J, with 9 bases in the middle. The CDR3 sequence is 15 residues long. In nucleotides, the CDR3 is TGTGCCAGCAGTGGTAGGGTTGCTGGGGCCAACGTCCTGACTTTC. Amino acids: CASSGRVAGANVLTF.

The J gene is TRBJ1-4, the V gene TRBV11-2, with D perhaps matching TRBD1 (6 bases). CDR3 length: 16 amino acids. Germline CDR1 SGHAT, CDR2 FQNNGV. Trimming cost V 2 bases and J 8 bases, with 18 bases left between them. CDR3 loop: CASSLNAPDSYEKLFF. The CDR3 DNA follows: TGTGCCAGCAGCTTAAATGCCCCGGACAGCTACGAAAAACTGTTTTTT.

Notes on this clone: This CDR3 is also generated by other DNA sequences in the sample. The CDR3 region has the DNA TGCGCCAGCAGCACCGACAGCCGCTCCTACAATGAGCAGTTCTTC. Protein product: CASSTDSRSYNEQFF. The chain has TRBV5-1 and TRBJ2-1; TRBD1 is a possible D gene (5 bases). The CDR3 covers 15 residues. Germline V gives CDR1 SGHRS, CDR2 YFSETQ. V was shortened by 4 bases and J by 0 bases, with 11 bases between the two germline ends.

This clone was counted a few times. DNA for the CDR3: TGTGCCAGCAGGTTCGGACAGGGAAGTGGCCCCCTCCACTTT. Protein product: CASRFGQGSGPLHF. The genes are TRBV2 and TRBJ1-6, with 8 positions matching TRBD1. Germline CDR1 SNHLY, CDR2 FYNNEI. The V and J ends lost 6 bases and 13 bases, in that order; junction bases with no gene match: 11. CDR3 length equals 14 residues.

The rearrangement links TRBV7-9 to TRBJ2-3; 7 bases fit TRBD2. CDR1 is SEHNR, CDR2 FQNEAQ, per germline (reference sequence). The CDR3 spans 15 residues. V trimming: 4 bases; J trimming: 1 base; junction bases outside the gene matches: 5. The CDR3 sequence: CASSYRAGGTDTQYF. As DNA, the CDR3 is TGTGCCAGCAGCTACCGGGCGGGAGGCACAGATACGCAGTATTTT.

This sequence joins TRBV11-2 and TRBJ2-7; tentative D call: TRBD1 (5 bases). Germline V gene lookup returns CDR1 SGHAT and CDR2 FQNNGV. This CDR3 spans 14 amino acids. V was trimmed by 0 bases and J by 5 bases, leaving 11 bases between them. CDR3 amino acids: CASSLEPGKNEQYF. The CDR3 nucleotides are TGTGCCAGCAGCTTAGAGCCAGGGAAGAACGAGCAGTACTTC.

The rearrangement links TRBV6-5 to TRBJ1-2; possibly TRBD1 for D (5 bases). V lost 5 bases and J lost 7, with 14 bases in between. CDR3 size: 13 residues. The germline V gene has CDR1 MNHEY and CDR2 SVGAGI. For the CDR3, the DNA is TGTGCCAGCAGTCCCGGGACGTCGGGTGGCTACACCTTC. It encodes CASSPGTSGGYTF.

The rearrangement uses TRBV5-6 and TRBJ2-7; 11 bases are a match to TRBD1. CDR1 is SGHDT, CDR2 YYEEEE, per germline. The CDR3 contains 15 residues. V lost 0 bases to trimming and J lost 7 bases; unmatched junction nucleotides: 6. The CDR3 protein is CASSLGGQGAWEQYF. CDR3 DNA: TGTGCCAGCAGCTTGGGCGGACAGGGGGCCTGGGAGCAGTACTTC.

The chain joins TRBV25-1 to TRBJ2-2, with 7 bases aligning to TRBD1. V shed 3 bases and J 4 bases; nucleotides not matched to a gene: 8. The CDR3 totals 16 residues. The germline V gene encodes CDR1 MGHDK and CDR2 SYGVNS. In nucleotides, the CDR3 is TGTGCCAGCAGTGACTACAGGGGATCCCTCACCGGGGAGCTGTTTTTT. Translating it yields CASSDYRGSLTGELFF.

The V gene is TRBV2, the J gene TRBJ1-2; D not certain. Trimming removed 6 bases at V and 4 bases at J, with 6 bases between. There are 11 residues in the CDR3. Germline V lookup: CDR1 SNHLY, CDR2 FYNNEI. CDR3 bases: TGTGCCAGCAGCAGTAGCTATGGCTACACCTTC. Translation: CASSSSYGYTF.

This clone occurred once. The V gene is TRBV10-2, the J gene TRBJ2-7; maybe TRBD1 (7 bases). CDR3 size: 13 residues. Germline loops: CDR1 WSHSY, CDR2 SAAADI. Trimming cost V 4 bases and J 3 bases, with 10 bases left between them. CDR3 sequence reads: CASSGQGLYEQYF. The DNA of the CDR3 is TGCGCCAGCAGTGGACAGGGACTCTACGAGCAGTACTTC.

As to this clone: Other DNA sequences in the sample encode the same CDR3. The chain has TRBV5-1 and TRBJ2-3; 15 positions agree with TRBD2. V lost 4 bases to trimming and J lost 3 bases; unmatched junction nucleotides: 3. This CDR3 comprises 16 residues. From germline, CDR1 is SGHRS and CDR2 YFSETQ. CDR3 DNA: TGCGCCAGCAGCCCAGGACTAGCGGGAGGGACAGATACGCAGTATTTT. It codes for CASSPGLAGGTDTQYF.

The rearrangement joins TRBV9 to TRBJ1-2; no reliable D call. Germline loops: CDR1 SGDLS, CDR2 YYNGEE. The CDR3 runs 14 residues. V was trimmed by 4 bases and J by 4 bases, leaving 14 bases between them. The CDR3: CASSPGLEAYGYTF. The CDR3 DNA sequence: TGTGCCAGCAGCCCGGGCCTTGAGGCCTATGGCTACACCTTC.

This clone has a count of ten or more. The chain links TRBV30 to TRBJ1-5; 9 nucleotides match TRBD1. J was trimmed by 2 bases and V by 5 bases; bases with no gene match: 4. Germline CDR1 and CDR2: GTSNPN and SVGIG (reference sequence). The CDR3 consists of 14 residues. The DNA of the CDR3 is TGTGCCTGGGGGACAGGGAAGGGCAATCAGCCCCAGCATTTT. It specifies CAWGTGKGNQPQHF.

V and J are TRBV5-5 and TRBJ1-3; TRBD1 aligns across 7 bases. CDR1 SGHKS and CDR2 YYEKEE come from the germline V gene (reference sequence). The junction had 9 bases not matched to a gene; V was cut back by 4 bases and J by 5 bases. The CDR3 runs to 15 residues. The CDR3 bases are TGTGCCAGCAGCCCACAGGGGTCTGGACGAAACACCATATATTTT. Its translation: CASSPQGSGRNTIYF.